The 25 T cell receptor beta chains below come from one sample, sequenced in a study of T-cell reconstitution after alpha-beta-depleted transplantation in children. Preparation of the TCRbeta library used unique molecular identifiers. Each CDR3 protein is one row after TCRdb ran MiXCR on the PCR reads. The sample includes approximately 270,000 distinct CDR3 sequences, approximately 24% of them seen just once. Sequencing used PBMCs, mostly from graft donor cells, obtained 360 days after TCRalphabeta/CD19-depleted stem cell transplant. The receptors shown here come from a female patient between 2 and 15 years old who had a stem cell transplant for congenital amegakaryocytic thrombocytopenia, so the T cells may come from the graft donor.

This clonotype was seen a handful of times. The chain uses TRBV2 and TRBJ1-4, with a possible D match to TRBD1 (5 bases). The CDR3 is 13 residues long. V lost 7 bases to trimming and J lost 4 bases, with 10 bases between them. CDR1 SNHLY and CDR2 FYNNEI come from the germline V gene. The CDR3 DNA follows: TGTGCCAGCAATCGGGGGGATAATGAAAAACTGTTTTTT. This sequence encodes CASNRGDNEKLFF.

In DNA form, the CDR3 reads TGTGCCAGCAGTCCCTCACCGACTATTAAAGAGACCCAGTACTTC. Amino acids: CASSPSPTIKETQYF. The chain recombines TRBV27 with TRBJ2-5; D perhaps matches TRBD2 (5 bases). The CDR3 has 15 amino acids. Deletions cut 5 bases from V and 3 bases from J, with 16 bases between. Germline V CDR1 and CDR2: MNHEY, SMNVEV (reference sequence).

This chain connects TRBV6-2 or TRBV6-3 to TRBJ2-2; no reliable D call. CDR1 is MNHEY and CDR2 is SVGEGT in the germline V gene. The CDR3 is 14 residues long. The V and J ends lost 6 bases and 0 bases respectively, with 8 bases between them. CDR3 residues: CASRIDPNTGELFF. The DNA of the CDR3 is TGTGCCAGCAGGATTGACCCGAACACCGGGGAGCTGTTTTTT.

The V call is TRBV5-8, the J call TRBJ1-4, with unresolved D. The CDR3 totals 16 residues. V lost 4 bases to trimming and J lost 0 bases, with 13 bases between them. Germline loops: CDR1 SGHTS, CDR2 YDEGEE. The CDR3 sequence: CASSPRQHTTNEKLFF. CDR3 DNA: TGTGCCAGCAGCCCACGCCAACACACAACTAATGAAAAACTGTTTTTT.

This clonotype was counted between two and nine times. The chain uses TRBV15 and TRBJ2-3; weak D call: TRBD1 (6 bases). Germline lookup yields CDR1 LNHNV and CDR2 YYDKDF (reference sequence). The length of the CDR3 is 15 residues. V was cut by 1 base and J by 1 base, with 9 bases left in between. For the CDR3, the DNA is TGTGCCACCAGCAGAGCAGGGGCGGGCACAGATACGCAGTATTTT. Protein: CATSRAGAGTDTQYF.

CDR3 nucleotide sequence: TGTGCCAGCAGCCAAGATTTTAGCGGCCTAGCGTTAACCTACGAGCAGTACTTC. Amino acids: CASSQDFSGLALTYEQYF. This chain uses TRBV14 with TRBJ2-7; D possibly corresponds to TRBD2 (6 bases). With 0 bases removed from V and 2 bases from J, the gap between germline ends came to 20 bases. From germline, CDR1 is SGHDN and CDR2 FVKESK. The CDR3 extends over 18 amino acids.

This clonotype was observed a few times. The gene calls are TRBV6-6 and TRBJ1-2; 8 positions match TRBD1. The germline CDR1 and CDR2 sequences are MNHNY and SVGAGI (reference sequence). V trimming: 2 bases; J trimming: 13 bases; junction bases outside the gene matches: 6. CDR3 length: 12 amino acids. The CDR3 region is CASSYPDRAGTF. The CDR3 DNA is TGTGCCAGCAGTTACCCGGACAGGGCAGGCACCTTC.

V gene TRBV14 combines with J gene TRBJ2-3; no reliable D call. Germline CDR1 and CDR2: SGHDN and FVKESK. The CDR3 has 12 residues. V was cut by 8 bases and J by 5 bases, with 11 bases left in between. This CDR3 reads CASHIGGDTQYF. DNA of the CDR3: TGTGCCAGCCATATCGGTGGAGATACGCAGTATTTT.

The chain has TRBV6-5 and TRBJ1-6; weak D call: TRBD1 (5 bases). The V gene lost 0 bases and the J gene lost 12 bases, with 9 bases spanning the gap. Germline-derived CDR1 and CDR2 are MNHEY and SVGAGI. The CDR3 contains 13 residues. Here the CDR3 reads CASSYSPGGPLHF. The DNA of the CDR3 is TGTGCCAGCAGTTACTCGCCGGGGGGACCCCTCCACTTT.

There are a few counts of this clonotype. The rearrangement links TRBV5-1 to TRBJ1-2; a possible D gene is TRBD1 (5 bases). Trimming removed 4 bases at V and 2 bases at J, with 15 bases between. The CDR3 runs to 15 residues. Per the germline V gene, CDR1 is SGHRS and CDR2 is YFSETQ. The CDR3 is CASSPSTGTNYGYTF. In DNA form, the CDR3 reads TGCGCCAGCAGCCCAAGTACCGGGACGAACTATGGCTACACCTTC.

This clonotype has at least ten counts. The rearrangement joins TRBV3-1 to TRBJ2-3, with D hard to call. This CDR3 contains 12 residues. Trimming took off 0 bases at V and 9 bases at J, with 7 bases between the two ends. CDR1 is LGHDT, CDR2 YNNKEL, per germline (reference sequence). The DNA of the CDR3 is TGTGCCAGCAGCCAAGATGGCGACACGCAGTATTTT. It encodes CASSQDGDTQYF.

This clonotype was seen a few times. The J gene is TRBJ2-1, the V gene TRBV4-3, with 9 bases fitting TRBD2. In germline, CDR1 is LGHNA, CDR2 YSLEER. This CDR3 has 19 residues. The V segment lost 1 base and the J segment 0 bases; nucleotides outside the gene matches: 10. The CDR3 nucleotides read TGCGCCAGCAGCCAAGCCGGGACTAGCTCGCTAAGCTCCTACAATGAGCAGTTCTTC. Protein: CASSQAGTSSLSSYNEQFF.

Here the CDR3 DNA reads TGTGCCAGCAGTTTATTCCCAGGGGAAGAGACTGGCTACACCTTC. This codes for CASSLFPGEETGYTF. The chain couples TRBV27 to TRBJ1-2; TRBD1 is a possible D gene (6 bases). This CDR3 region has 15 residues. With 1 base removed from V and 7 bases from J, the gap between germline ends came to 16 bases. CDR1 MNHEY and CDR2 SMNVEV come from the germline V gene (reference sequence).

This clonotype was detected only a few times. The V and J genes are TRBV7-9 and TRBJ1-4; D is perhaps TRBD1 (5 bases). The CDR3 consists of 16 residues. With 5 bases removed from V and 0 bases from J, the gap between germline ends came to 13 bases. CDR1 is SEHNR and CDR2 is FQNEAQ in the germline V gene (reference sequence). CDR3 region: CASSRRVGATNEKLFF. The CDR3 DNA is TGTGCCAGCAGCCGGCGGGTAGGGGCAACTAATGAAAAACTGTTTTTT.

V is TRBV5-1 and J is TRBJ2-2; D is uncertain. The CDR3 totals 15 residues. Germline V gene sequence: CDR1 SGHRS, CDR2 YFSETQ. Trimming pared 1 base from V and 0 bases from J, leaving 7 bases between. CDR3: CASSLPVANTGELFF. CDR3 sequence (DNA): TGCGCCAGCAGCTTGCCAGTCGCGAACACCGGGGAGCTGTTTTTT.

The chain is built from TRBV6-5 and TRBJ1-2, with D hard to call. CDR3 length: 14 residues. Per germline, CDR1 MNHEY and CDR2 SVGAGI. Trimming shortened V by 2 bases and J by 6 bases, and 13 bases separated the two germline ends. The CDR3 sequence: CASSYEATADGYTF. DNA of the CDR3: TGTGCCAGCAGTTACGAGGCCACAGCCGATGGCTACACCTTC.

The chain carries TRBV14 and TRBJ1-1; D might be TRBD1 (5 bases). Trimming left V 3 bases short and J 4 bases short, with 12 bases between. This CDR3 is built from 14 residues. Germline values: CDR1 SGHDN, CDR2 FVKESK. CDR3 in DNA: TGTGCCAGCAGCCAGGACACCTCGGGCACTGAAGCTTTCTTT. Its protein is CASSQDTSGTEAFF.

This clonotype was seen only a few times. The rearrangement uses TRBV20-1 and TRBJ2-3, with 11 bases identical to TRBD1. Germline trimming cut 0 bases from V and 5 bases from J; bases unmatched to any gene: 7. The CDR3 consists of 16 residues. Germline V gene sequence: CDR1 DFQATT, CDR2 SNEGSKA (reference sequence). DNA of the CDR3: TGCAGTGCTAGAGATCTGGACAGGGGGCTGGGAGATACGCAGTATTTT. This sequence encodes CSARDLDRGLGDTQYF.

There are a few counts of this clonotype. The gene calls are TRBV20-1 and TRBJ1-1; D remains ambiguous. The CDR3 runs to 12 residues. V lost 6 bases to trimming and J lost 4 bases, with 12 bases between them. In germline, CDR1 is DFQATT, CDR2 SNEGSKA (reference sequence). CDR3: CSAAGGSTEAFF. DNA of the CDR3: TGCAGTGCCGCGGGAGGGAGCACTGAAGCTTTCTTT.

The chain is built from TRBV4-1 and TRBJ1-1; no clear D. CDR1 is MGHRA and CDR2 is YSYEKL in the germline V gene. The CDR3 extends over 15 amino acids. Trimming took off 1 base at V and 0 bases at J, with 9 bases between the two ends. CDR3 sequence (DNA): TGCGCCAGCAGCCAAGTCCAACTGCTGAACACTGAAGCTTTCTTT. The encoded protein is CASSQVQLLNTEAFF.

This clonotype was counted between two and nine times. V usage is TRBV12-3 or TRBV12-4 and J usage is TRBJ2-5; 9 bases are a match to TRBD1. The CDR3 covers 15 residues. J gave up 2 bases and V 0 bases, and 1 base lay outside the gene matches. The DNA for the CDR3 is TGTGCCAGCAGTTTAGCTGGACAGGGGCAAGAGACCCAGTACTTC. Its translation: CASSLAGQGQETQYF.

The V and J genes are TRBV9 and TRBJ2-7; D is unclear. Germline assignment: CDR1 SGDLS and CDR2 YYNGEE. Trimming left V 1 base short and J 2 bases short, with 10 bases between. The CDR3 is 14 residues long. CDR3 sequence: CASSVSHLPYEQYF. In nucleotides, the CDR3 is TGTGCCAGCAGCGTATCCCACTTACCCTACGAGCAGTACTTC.

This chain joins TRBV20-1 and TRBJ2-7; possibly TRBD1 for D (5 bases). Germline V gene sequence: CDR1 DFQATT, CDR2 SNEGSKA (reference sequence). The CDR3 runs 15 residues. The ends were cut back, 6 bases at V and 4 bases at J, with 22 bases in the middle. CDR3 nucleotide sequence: TGCAGTGCCACCATCTTGCAGGGCTGGGGATACGAGCAGTACTTC. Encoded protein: CSATILQGWGYEQYF.

CDR3 sequence reads: CASSSRRVFTDTQYF. DNA of the CDR3: TGTGCCAGCAGTTCAAGGAGGGTTTTCACAGATACGCAGTATTTT. The chain recombines TRBV12-3 or TRBV12-4 with TRBJ2-3; a possible D gene is TRBD2 (6 bases). The CDR3 is 15 amino acids. Deletions cut 4 bases from V and 2 bases from J, with 13 bases between.

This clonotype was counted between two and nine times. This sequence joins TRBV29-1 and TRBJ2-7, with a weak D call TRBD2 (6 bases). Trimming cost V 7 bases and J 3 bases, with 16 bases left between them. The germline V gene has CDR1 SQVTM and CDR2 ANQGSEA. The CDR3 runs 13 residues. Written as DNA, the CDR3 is TGCAGCGGATCCGGGGGTGAGGGCTACGAGCAGTACTTC. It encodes CSGSGGEGYEQYF.